This T cell receptor (beta chain) was recovered during a study of patients and donors after allogeneic stem cell transplantation. CDR1 is SGHRS, CDR2 YFSETQ, per germline. The CDR3 runs to 13 residues. Trimming cost V 4 bases and J 0 bases, with 7 bases left between them. This clonotype appeared a few times. TCRdb independently ran MiXCR on the RT-PCR reads; one entry per CDR3 protein. Here the sample spans under 35,000 distinct CDR3 sequences, about 37% being singletons. The source material was blood, either unsorted or a sorted T cell fraction (not recorded which). The TCR originated in a human donor who was either an allogeneic HSCT recipient or a stem cell or donor lymphocyte infusion donor (not recorded which). It is not recorded whose cells these are; they may come from a transplant donor. The rearrangement uses TRBV5-1 and TRBJ1-2, with TRBD1 as a possible D gene (6 bases). Here the CDR3 reads CASSDRTNYGYTF. The CDR3 DNA reads as TGCGCCAGCAGCGACAGGACTAACTATGGCTACACCTTC.